The sample holds a few counts of the clone carrying this T cell receptor (beta chain). A junction boundary mismatches the germline segment, possibly from a read error. TCRdb called the 5' RACE reads again in MiXCR, with one record for every CDR3 protein. This table holds about 46,000 distinct CDR3 sequences, around 4.3% found once. Libraries used 2 million unsorted PBMCs kept frozen in RNAlater. The CDR3 spans 15 residues. This sample was taken from a study of neurological immune-mediated disorders. The material sequenced was PBMCs. The receptor comes from a woman aged 55-70 years with multiple sclerosis. The gene calls are TRBV12-3 or TRBV12-4 and TRBJ1-5; the D gene is possibly TRBD1 (6 bases). The CDR3 nucleotides read TGTGCCAGCTCCCTTCAGGGGTTGAGCAATCAGCCCCAGAATTTT. Encoded protein: CASSLQGLSNQPQNF.